This note documents a single TCR beta chain sequence. The record originates from a study of blood T cell repertoires in COVID-19. Study summary: Sources were T cells, B-cell-depleted T cells, or PBMCs; the material itself was cDNA or gDNA.

Trimming left V 10 bases short and J 5 bases short, with 20 bases between. The CDR3 is 14 residues long. Germline CDR1 LNHDA, CDR2 SQIVND (reference sequence). In the source study's methods: Counts of nucleated cells, estimated from reference gene primer amplification, were obtained. TCRdb's copy holds only in-frame clones and misses some; the assay was immunoSEQ multiplex PCR. The DNA gave D and trimming, while V, J and clone size come from that table. The profile shows under 130,000 clones, roughly 76% of them singletons. The origin of this receptor is a woman in her 70s with acute or convalescent COVID-19. The chain couples TRBV19 to TRBJ2-5; possible D gene TRBD1, 6 bases. Material for sequencing was peripheral blood. The CDR3: CATSNGGGWETQYF. CDR3 nucleotides: TGTGCCACCTCCAATGGGGGCGGGTGGGAGACCCAGTACTTC.